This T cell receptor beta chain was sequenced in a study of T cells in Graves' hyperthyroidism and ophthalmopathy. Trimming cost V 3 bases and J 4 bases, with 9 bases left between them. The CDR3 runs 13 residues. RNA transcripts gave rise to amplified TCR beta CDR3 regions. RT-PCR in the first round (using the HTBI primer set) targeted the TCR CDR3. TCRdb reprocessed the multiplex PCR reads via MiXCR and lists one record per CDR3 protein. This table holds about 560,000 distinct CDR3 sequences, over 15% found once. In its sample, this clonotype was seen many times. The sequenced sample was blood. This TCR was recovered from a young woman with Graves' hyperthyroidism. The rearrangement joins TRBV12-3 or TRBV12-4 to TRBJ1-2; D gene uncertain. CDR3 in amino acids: CASSFRQAYGYTF. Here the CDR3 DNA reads TGTGCCAGCAGTTTTCGCCAGGCCTATGGCTACACCTTC.